This T cell receptor beta chain stems from a study of long-term antiretroviral therapy in people with HIV. An immunoSEQ assay, version v3.0, was performed at survey level. Some clones are missing from TCRdb's copy, which holds only in-frame ones; the method was immunoSEQ multiplex PCR. The sample carries 30,000 to 35,000 clones, around 74% recorded once. Germline trimming cut 1 base from V and 8 bases from J; bases unmatched to any gene: 8. CDR1 is SGDLS and CDR2 is YYNGEE in the germline V gene. This CDR3 region has 15 residues. The source is a man aged 50-59 years with HIV. Material: unsorted PBMCs, obtained 3 years after starting antiretroviral therapy. The V call is TRBV9, the J call TRBJ2-1; TRBD2 agrees at 8 bases. CDR3 loop: CASSVNGGASYEQFF. The CDR3 region has the DNA TGTGCCAGCAGCGTAAACGGGGGGGCCAGTTATGAGCAGTTCTTC.